This T cell receptor (beta chain) was sequenced in a study of human T cells and chemical hapten exposure. Study-wide context: Patients' scalps got diphenylcyclopropenone weekly throughout the roughly 23-week study. Enrolled patients were predominantly female and had alopecia areata, totalis or universalis.

Documented time point: pre-sensitization, week 0. Treatment: therapeutic diphenylcyclopropenone sensitization with weekly scalp DPC. TCRdb itself ran the RACE reads through MiXCR, one entry per CDR3 protein. Among tens of thousands of distinct CDR3 sequences listed, roughly 6.7% were seen once. The CDR3 spans 13 residues. The germline gives CDR1 LGHNA, CDR2 YNFKEQ. V lost 0 bases, J lost 8 bases, and 10 bases lay in between. This clonotype was seen many times. The V gene is TRBV4-2, the J gene TRBJ1-2, with D uncertain. This material consisted of whole blood, taken in connection with sensitization to the hapten diphenylcyclopropenone (DPC). This clonotype originated in a woman aged 30 to 39 with alopecia areata. Some clones in this sample may be carry-over from other donors' samples. CDR3 nucleotides: TGTGCCAGCAGCCAAGACAGGTCCCGAGGCTACACCTTC. Amino acid sequence: CASSQDRSRGYTF.